These 31 T cell receptor beta chains came from one sample sequenced in a study of human T cells and chemical hapten exposure. TCRdb itself ran the RACE reads through MiXCR, one entry per CDR3 protein. The table records about 120,000 distinct CDR3 sequences, around 15% of them present only once. Time point: patch test 1, 2 weeks after DPC sensitization. Treatment given: therapeutic diphenylcyclopropenone sensitization with weekly scalp DPC. Source: whole blood, taken in connection with sensitization to the hapten diphenylcyclopropenone (DPC). These receptors all come from a man aged 18-30 years with alopecia areata. Some clones in this sample may be carry-over from other donors' samples.

This clonotype was counted a few times. The chain couples TRBV20-1 to TRBJ1-3; 9 bases map to TRBD1. This CDR3 has 18 residues. The V segment lost 0 bases and the J segment 2 bases; nucleotides outside the gene matches: 11. Germline V gene data show CDR1 as DFQATT and CDR2 as SNEGSKA (reference sequence). CDR3 sequence: CSARDWVTGGDPGNTIYF. The CDR3 DNA follows: TGCAGTGCTAGAGATTGGGTTACAGGGGGCGATCCTGGAAACACCATATATTTT.

This clonotype was seen a handful of times. The V call is TRBV6-5, the J call TRBJ2-2, with D unresolved. This CDR3 has 13 amino acids. Per germline, CDR1 MNHEY and CDR2 SVGAGI. V was cut by 4 bases and J by 4 bases, with 7 bases left in between. CDR3 nucleotide sequence: TGTGCCAGCAGTTTGGCAGCCACCGGGGAGCTGTTTTTT. Translation gives CASSLAATGELFF.

This clonotype was detected many times. The V and J genes are TRBV11-2 and TRBJ2-2; either TRBD1 or TRBD2 may supply D (5 bases each). Germline V gene lookup returns CDR1 SGHAT and CDR2 FQNNGV. The CDR3 length is 16 residues. V was pared by 5 bases and J by 4 bases, with 17 bases between. CDR3 in amino acids: CASSHPGEGFTGELFF. The DNA of the CDR3 is TGTGCCAGCAGCCACCCTGGAGAGGGGTTCACCGGGGAGCTGTTTTTT.

This clonotype was picked up a small number of times. V gene TRBV20-1 combines with J gene TRBJ2-4, with TRBD1 identical over 7 bases. Germline V lookup: CDR1 DFQATT, CDR2 SNEGSKA (reference sequence). Germline trimming cut 5 bases from V and 1 base from J; bases unmatched to any gene: 8. The CDR3 spans 15 residues. The CDR3 protein is CSARADREAKNIQYF. CDR3 sequence (DNA): TGCAGTGCTCGCGCAGACAGGGAGGCCAAAAACATTCAGTACTTC.

This clonotype was seen more than once but under ten times. V and J are TRBV3-1 and TRBJ2-3; perhaps D is TRBD1 or TRBD2 (5 bases each). The V gene's germline CDR1 is LGHDT and CDR2 YNNKEL (reference sequence). CDR3 length: 12 residues. Trimming removed 1 base from V and 11 bases from J, with 10 bases in between. The CDR3 region is CASSQGDRGQYF. DNA for the CDR3: TGTGCCAGCAGCCAAGGGGACCGTGGGCAGTATTTT.

The chain joins TRBV4-3 to TRBJ1-2; D is possibly TRBD1 (5 bases). Germline CDR1 is LGHNA and CDR2 is YSLEER. The length of the CDR3 is 14 residues. Trimming removed 0 bases at V and 6 bases at J, with 11 bases between. CDR3 DNA: TGCGCCAGCAGCCAAGAGCCGACAGCTAATGGCTACACCTTC. Protein: CASSQEPTANGYTF.

This clonotype was detected only a few times. The V call is TRBV19, the J call TRBJ1-1, with D maybe TRBD1 (5 bases). The CDR3 contains 15 residues. V lost 3 bases and J 0 bases, leaving 11 bases between the germline ends. Germline V CDR1 and CDR2: LNHDA, SQIVND (reference sequence). CDR3 DNA: TGTGCCAGTAGTATGTTGACAGCCATGAACACTGAAGCTTTCTTT. Its translation: CASSMLTAMNTEAFF.

The J gene is TRBJ2-7, the V gene TRBV11-2; 9 positions match TRBD1. J lost 5 bases, V lost 4 bases, and 9 bases had no gene match. The CDR3 extends over 15 amino acids. Looked up from germline, CDR1 is SGHAT and CDR2 is FQNNGV. The CDR3 DNA reads TGTGCCAGCAGCTCCATCCGGGACAGGGATAACGAGCAGTACTTC. It is translated as CASSSIRDRDNEQYF. Combining the CDR3 with reference TRBV11-2 and TRBJ2-7 gives the whole variable domain EAGVAQSPRYKIIEKRQSVAFWCNPISGHATLYWYQQILGQGPKLLIQFQNNGVVDDSQLPKDRFSAERLKGVDSTLKIQPAKLEDSAVYLCASSSIRDRDNEQYFGPGTRLTVT.

The chain couples TRBV19 to TRBJ1-5; D is ambiguous. In germline, CDR1 is LNHDA, CDR2 SQIVND (reference sequence). Trimming stripped 2 bases from V and 0 bases from J, with 8 bases between. This CDR3 contains 15 residues. The CDR3 bases are TGTGCCAGTAGTATAATGGATTATAGCAATCAGCCCCAGCATTTT. This codes for CASSIMDYSNQPQHF.

The chain carries TRBV6-5 and TRBJ2-5; 10 nucleotides match TRBD2. This CDR3 comprises 14 residues. The J segment lost 4 bases and the V segment lost 6 bases, leaving 5 bases of the junction unmatched. The V gene's germline CDR1 is MNHEY and CDR2 SVGAGI. CDR3 loop: CASRPGLAVETQYF. CDR3 bases: TGTGCCAGCAGACCTGGACTAGCGGTAGAGACCCAGTACTTC.

This clonotype was recorded at least ten times. The J gene is TRBJ2-3, the V gene TRBV9; 9 positions agree with TRBD1. From germline, CDR1 is SGDLS and CDR2 YYNGEE. The CDR3 is made up of 15 amino acids. The V segment lost 4 bases and the J segment 0 bases; nucleotides outside the gene matches: 3. The DNA of the CDR3 is TGTGCCAGCAGCCCTGGACAGGGGAGCACAGATACGCAGTATTTT. This translates into CASSPGQGSTDTQYF.

There are a few counts of this clonotype. The chain combines TRBV20-1 with TRBJ2-5; D is uncertain. Germline CDR1 and CDR2: DFQATT and SNEGSKA (reference sequence). The V end lost 6 bases, the J end lost 4 bases, and 12 bases lay between the germline ends. The CDR3 consists of 12 residues. DNA for the CDR3: TGCAGTGCGGTACAGTTACCAGAGACCCAGTACTTC. It yields the protein CSAVQLPETQYF.

This clonotype was recorded a few times. The gene calls are TRBV5-6 and TRBJ1-6; TRBD1 agrees at 7 bases. The CDR3 loop spans 15 amino acids. V lost 4 bases to trimming and J lost 8 bases; unmatched junction nucleotides: 9. Germline CDR1 reads SGHDT; CDR2 reads YYEEEE. CDR3 sequence reads: CASSLQDRLDSPLHF. The DNA of the CDR3 is TGTGCCAGCAGCCTCCAGGACAGGTTGGATTCACCCCTCCACTTT.

This clonotype occurred many times. This chain connects TRBV2 to TRBJ1-1; D remains unclear. CDR1 and CDR2 from the germline V gene are SNHLY and FYNNEI. V was trimmed by 7 bases and J by 7 bases, leaving 10 bases between them. The CDR3 is 11 amino acids. CDR3 nucleotide sequence: TGTGCCAGCACCCTGCGGGGTGAAGCTTTCTTT. It codes for CASTLRGEAFF.

This clonotype has more than one count but fewer than ten. V usage is TRBV11-2 and J usage is TRBJ2-7; 13 bases match TRBD2. The CDR3 runs to 18 residues. V was pared by 5 bases and J by 2 bases, with 12 bases of the junction left unmatched. Germline CDR1 SGHAT, CDR2 FQNNGV. The CDR3 DNA sequence: TGTGCCAGCAGCCCGGGACTAGCGGGGAATGCCGAGACCTACGAGCAGTACTTC. Amino acid sequence: CASSPGLAGNAETYEQYF. Filled out from reference TRBV11-2 and TRBJ2-7, the complete variable domain reads EAGVAQSPRYKIIEKRQSVAFWCNPISGHATLYWYQQILGQGPKLLIQFQNNGVVDDSQLPKDRFSAERLKGVDSTLKIQPAKLEDSAVYLCASSPGLAGNAETYEQYFGPGTRLTVT.

This clonotype has more than one count but fewer than ten. The chain links TRBV20-1 to TRBJ2-1, with TRBD2 matching over 15 bases. The junction had 5 bases not matched to a gene; V was cut back by 3 bases and J by 8 bases. The CDR3 has 15 residues. Germline-derived CDR1 and CDR2 are DFQATT and SNEGSKA (reference sequence). Here the CDR3 reads CSASRTSGGAHEQFF. CDR3 in DNA: TGCAGTGCTAGCCGGACTAGCGGGGGGGCCCATGAGCAGTTCTTC.

This clonotype showed up just a few times. Relative to the germline gene, one junction end is altered; a read error may explain this. The gene calls are TRBV11-2 and TRBJ2-2; TRBD2 aligns across 13 bases. The CDR3 has 19 residues. CDR1 SGHAT and CDR2 FQNNGV come from the germline V gene. The CDR3 loop is CATSSLGLAGSANTGELFF. CDR3 coding DNA: TGTGCCACCAGCTCCCTGGGACTAGCGGGGTCAGCGAACACCGGGGAGCTGTTTTTT.

This clonotype appeared once. The chain links TRBV28 to TRBJ2-7, with D uncertain. The CDR3 spans 12 residues. Deletions cut 5 bases from V and 4 bases from J, with 9 bases between. Germline lookup yields CDR1 MDHEN and CDR2 SYDVKM. The CDR3 protein is CASSLKPYEQYF. CDR3 DNA sequence: TGTGCCAGCAGTCTTAAGCCATACGAGCAGTACTTC.

This clonotype has ten or more counts. The rearrangement joins TRBV11-2 to TRBJ1-1, with unresolved D. The CDR3 runs to 12 residues. Germline V lookup: CDR1 SGHAT, CDR2 FQNNGV. V was trimmed by 6 bases and J by 10 bases, leaving 15 bases between them. CDR3: CASSLGEGRAFF. In DNA form, the CDR3 reads TGTGCCAGCAGTTTGGGCGAAGGGAGAGCTTTCTTT.

This chain connects TRBV4-3 to TRBJ1-1, with D hard to call. Trimming took 3 bases from V and 1 from J, leaving 15 bases between them. There are 16 residues in the CDR3. Germline values: CDR1 LGHNA, CDR2 YSLEER. CDR3: CASSHGIGQKNTEAFF. In DNA, the CDR3 is TGCGCCAGCAGCCATGGGATCGGCCAAAAGAACACTGAAGCTTTCTTT.

Only a few counts were recorded for this clonotype. The J gene is TRBJ2-2, the V gene TRBV11-2; 8 bases fit TRBD1. This CDR3 region has 18 residues. The germline V gene has CDR1 SGHAT and CDR2 FQNNGV. V gave up 0 bases and J gave up 4 bases; unmatched junction bases: 10. The CDR3 sequence is CASSLEVAAGGLTGELFF. The CDR3 DNA follows: TGTGCCAGCAGCTTAGAAGTAGCGGCAGGGGGCCTCACCGGGGAGCTGTTTTTT.

Comments on this clonotype: The junction and the germline gene differ at one end; a read error may be behind it. The chain couples TRBV7-6 to TRBJ1-1; no firm D call. CDR1 and CDR2 (germline): SGHVS, FNYEAQ. The CDR3 spans 12 residues. The CDR3 region has the DNA TGTGTCAGCAGCACCGGGAACACTGAAGCTTTCTTT. Protein: CVSSTGNTEAFF.

The chain carries TRBV6-5 and TRBJ1-6; 9 nucleotides match TRBD1. Trimming removed 2 bases from V and 9 bases from J; junction bases left unmatched: 5. The germline CDR1 and CDR2 sequences are MNHEY and SVGAGI. There are 15 residues in the CDR3. For the CDR3, the DNA is TGTGCCAGCAGTTACAAGGGACAGGGTAGTTCACCCCTCCACTTT. It translates to CASSYKGQGSSPLHF.

The J gene is TRBJ1-5, the V gene TRBV6-4; D gene ambiguous. The CDR3 totals 13 residues. In germline, CDR1 is MRHNA, CDR2 SNTAGT. Trimming stripped 5 bases from V and 6 bases from J, with 11 bases between. CDR3 loop: CASSPGYAQPQHF. In nucleotides, the CDR3 is TGTGCCAGCAGTCCGGGGTATGCTCAGCCCCAGCATTTT.

This sequence joins TRBV6-2 or TRBV6-3 and TRBJ1-1, with D possibly matching TRBD1 (5 bases). Trimming stripped 2 bases from V and 5 bases from J, with 15 bases between. The CDR3 length is 15 residues. Germline CDR1 and CDR2: MNHEY and SVGEGT. CDR3 nucleotides: TGTGCCAGCAGTTACCCTCAGGAGGGGAGTACTGAAGCTTTCTTT. Encoded protein: CASSYPQEGSTEAFF.

This clonotype has a handful of counts. The chain is built from TRBV5-1 and TRBJ1-6; maybe TRBD1 (5 bases). CDR3 length equals 16 residues. V lost 0 bases, J lost 10 bases, and 17 bases lay in between. Germline V gives CDR1 SGHRS, CDR2 YFSETQ. The CDR3 bases are TGCGCCAGCAGCTTGGAGCGGGGAGGCCAGGGATCACCCCTCCACTTT. Its protein product is CASSLERGGQGSPLHF.

The V gene is TRBV18, the J gene TRBJ2-2; D gene unclear. V lost 3 bases, J lost 1 base, and 3 bases lay in between. CDR3 size: 13 residues. Per the germline V gene, CDR1 is KGHSH and CDR2 is LQKENI. The CDR3 sequence is CASSPRNTGELFF. Here the CDR3 DNA reads TGTGCCAGCTCACCCAGGAACACCGGGGAGCTGTTTTTT.

The chain combines TRBV14 with TRBJ2-2, with D maybe TRBD2 (6 bases). Deletions cut 4 bases from V and 3 bases from J, with 18 bases between. In germline, CDR1 is SGHDN, CDR2 FVKESK. This CDR3 spans 17 amino acids. The CDR3 nucleotides are TGTGCCAGCAGCCCCCTGGGAAGGGAGGTGGACACCGGGGAGCTGTTTTTT. Its protein is CASSPLGREVDTGELFF.

This chain's CDR3 is CASSLGPPPDTQYF. The DNA for the CDR3 is TGTGCCAGCAGCTTAGGGCCGCCCCCAGATACGCAGTATTTT. The chain carries TRBV7-9 and TRBJ2-3; D not certain. CDR1 SEHNR and CDR2 FQNEAQ come from the germline V gene (reference sequence). This CDR3 spans 14 amino acids. V lost 1 base to trimming and J lost 4 bases, with 9 bases between them.

This clonotype occurred a few times. This rearrangement joins TRBV9 to TRBJ2-7, with 8 positions matching TRBD1. The CDR3 totals 15 residues. Germline trimming cut 3 bases from V and 5 bases from J; bases unmatched to any gene: 10. Germline V gene sequence: CDR1 SGDLS, CDR2 YYNGEE. This chain's CDR3 is CASSAFQGASDEQYV. CDR3 bases: TGTGCCAGCAGCGCATTTCAGGGGGCGAGCGACGAGCAGTACGTC.

This chain uses TRBV20-1 with TRBJ2-3; 9 bases fit TRBD2. The trim removed 3 bases at V and 5 bases at J, leaving 6 bases unmatched. This CDR3 has 14 residues. From germline, CDR1 is DFQATT and CDR2 SNEGSKA (reference sequence). This chain's CDR3 is CSARWTSVEDTQYF. The CDR3 DNA sequence: TGCAGTGCTAGGTGGACTAGCGTCGAAGATACGCAGTATTTT.